This is a list of T cell receptor beta chains from one sample in a study of cytomegalovirus exposure and HLA in healthy donors. Method: immunoSEQ multiplex PCR; TCRdb's copy keeps in-frame clones and lacks some. Of 120,000 or so clones in the sample, over 65% were seen once. Source material: PBMCs. These receptors all stem from a young woman in good health and CMV-seronegative. Both conserved end residues are part of each CDR3. The order of the fields is clone size, D gene, V gene, J gene, CDR3 protein, CDR3 DNA. D genes are given only for firm matches. Clone size, where shown, is once, few, many, or a class for clones that have expanded.

NA	NA	TRBV15	TRBJ1-2	CATSPYGDPQDGYTF	TGTGCCACCAGCCCCTACGGCGACCCTCAGGATGGCTACACCTTC
NA	TRBD2	TRBV29-1	TRBJ2-1	CSVDSSGIYNEQFF	TGCAGCGTTGACTCTAGCGGGATTTACAATGAGCAGTTCTTC
once	TRBD2	TRBV4-2	TRBJ2-5	CASSPTSGSAETQYF	TGTGCCAGCAGCCCGACTAGCGGGAGCGCCGAGACCCAGTACTTC
NA	TRBD1	TRBV27	TRBJ1-5	CASSPQGGNQPQHF	TGTGCCAGCAGTCCACAGGGGGGCAATCAGCCCCAGCATTTT
few	NA	TRBV28	TRBJ1-5	CASMAVTSGQPQHF	TGTGCCAGCATGGCGGTGACCTCGGGTCAGCCCCAGCATTTT
few	TRBD2	TRBV6-5	TRBJ2-7	CASSRLAGSYEQYF	TGTGCCAGCAGTCGACTAGCAGGCTCCTACGAGCAGTACTTC
once	TRBD1	TRBV2	TRBJ2-1	CASNPGDSHKRNEQFF	TGTGCCAGCAACCCTGGGGACAGCCATAAGAGAAATGAGCAGTTCTTC
NA	TRBD2	TRBV2	TRBJ2-3	CASSPGLGDTQYF	TGTGCCAGCAGCCCGGGACTAGGAGATACGCAGTATTTT
once	NA	TRBV7-2	TRBJ2-7	CASSLGLELYEQYF	TGTGCCAGCAGCTTAGGACTGGAACTGTACGAGCAGTACTTC
NA	NA	TRBV18	TRBJ1-1	CASSPEGLGRNTEAFF	TGTGCCAGCTCACCGGAGGGTTTGGGCCGAAACACTGAAGCTTTCTTT
NA	NA	TRBV4-3	TRBJ2-7	CASSQDLTNRYEQYF	TGCGCCAGCAGCCAAGATCTCACAAACCGCTACGAGCAGTACTTC
few	NA	TRBV30	TRBJ2-7	CAWRGTVQYF	TGTGCCTGGAGGGGGACTGTGCAGTACTTC
NA	TRBD1	TRBV7-8	TRBJ1-1	CASSSSRQGRTEAFF	TGTGCCAGCAGCTCATCTCGACAGGGGAGGACTGAAGCTTTCTTT
NA	NA	TRBV5-6	TRBJ2-7	CASSQDILYEQYF	TGTGCCAGCAGCCAGGACATTCTATACGAGCAGTACTTC
NA	TRBD1	TRBV6-5	TRBJ2-7	CASSYSTGAASYEQYF	TGTGCCAGCAGTTACTCCACAGGGGCCGCCTCCTACGAGCAGTACTTC
NA	TRBD1	TRBV19	TRBJ1-5	CASTSRDRGNQPQHF	TGTGCCAGTACGAGCCGGGACAGGGGGAATCAGCCCCAGCATTTT
NA	TRBD1	TRBV29-1	TRBJ1-2	CSGQMPWTGGGYTF	TGCAGCGGTCAGATGCCTTGGACAGGGGGTGGCTACACCTTC
NA	NA	TRBV30	TRBJ2-7	CAWSVGGYEQYF	TGTGCCTGGAGTGTAGGAGGTTACGAGCAGTACTTC
NA	TRBD2	TRBV10-3	TRBJ2-2	CAISESFLAGTGELFF	TGTGCCATCAGTGAGTCGTTTTTAGCGGGCACCGGGGAGCTGTTTTTT
NA	NA	TRBV5-1	TRBJ1-1	CASSLEQGVTEAFF	TGCGCCAGCAGCTTGGAACAGGGAGTGACTGAAGCTTTCTTT
NA	NA	TRBV4-2	TRBJ2-1	CASSSPGVAVGEQFF	TGTGCCAGCAGCTCTCCGGGAGTGGCGGTGGGAGAGCAGTTCTTC
NA	NA	TRBV5-8	TRBJ1-5	CASRQMGRVQGSHQPQHF	TGTGCCAGCAGACAAATGGGCCGGGTGCAGGGGAGTCATCAGCCCCAGCATTTT
NA	TRBD2	TRBV9	TRBJ2-1	CASSVVWSSGGGNEQFF	TGTGCCAGCAGCGTAGTATGGTCTAGCGGGGGGGGAAATGAGCAGTTCTTC
NA	TRBD1	TRBV6-5	TRBJ1-5	CATQTGSNQPQHF	TGTGCCACCCAGACAGGGAGCAATCAGCCCCAGCATTTT
NA	NA	TRBV7-3	TRBJ1-1	CASSSGGQPEAFF	TGTGCCAGCAGCTCCGGGGGGCAACCTGAAGCTTTCTTT
NA	NA	TRBV4-1	TRBJ2-2	CASSQEWGQYTGELFF	TGCGCCAGCAGCCAAGAATGGGGGCAGTACACCGGGGAGCTGTTTTTT
NA	TRBD2	TRBV4-3	TRBJ2-1	CASSHELAGGHRSEQFF	TGCGCCAGCAGCCACGAGCTAGCGGGGGGGCACAGAAGTGAGCAGTTCTTC
NA	TRBD1	TRBV5-1	TRBJ2-1	CASSQPGQGTGTYNEQFF	TGCGCCAGCAGCCAACCGGGACAGGGGACGGGAACCTACAATGAGCAGTTCTTC
few	NA	TRBV30	TRBJ1-3	CAWSQGYGNTIYF	TGTGCCTGGAGTCAGGGGTACGGAAACACCATATATTTT
NA	NA	TRBV6-5	TRBJ2-1	CASRGVRERDNEQFF	TGTGCCAGCAGGGGCGTGAGGGAAAGAGACAATGAGCAGTTCTTC
NA	TRBD2	TRBV7-6	TRBJ2-1	CASSYLAGEKDNEQFF	TGTGCCAGCAGCTATCTAGCGGGGGAAAAGGACAATGAGCAGTTCTTC
few	NA	TRBV28	TRBJ1-2	CASSSRDTVPSNYGYTF	TGTGCCAGCAGTTCCCGGGACACAGTTCCATCGAACTATGGCTACACCTTC
NA	TRBD2	TRBV18	TRBJ2-7	CASSPGTSGSFSYEQYF	TGTGCCAGCTCACCAGGGACTAGCGGGAGTTTCTCCTACGAGCAGTACTTC
NA	NA	TRBV4-3	TRBJ2-1	CASSQDFAAAGEQFF	TGCGCCAGCAGCCAAGATTTCGCAGCGGCGGGTGAGCAGTTCTTC
once	TRBD2	TRBV6-6	TRBJ2-7	CASTWDAGGGEQYF	TGTGCCAGCACCTGGGACGCGGGAGGTGGAGAGCAGTACTTC
NA	TRBD1	TRBV7-2	TRBJ1-2	CASSSSGTGTSYGYTF	TGTGCCAGCAGCTCGTCCGGGACAGGGACATCCTATGGCTACACCTTC
NA	TRBD1	TRBV14	TRBJ2-1	CASSQAGQGSDEQFF	TGTGCCAGCAGCCAAGCGGGACAGGGGAGCGATGAGCAGTTCTTC
NA	NA	TRBV14	TRBJ2-7	CASSQVEGASYEQYF	TGTGCCAGCAGCCAAGTGGAGGGGGCTAGCTACGAGCAGTACTTC
NA	TRBD1	TRBV28	TRBJ1-1	CASSIRGQRNTEAFF	TGTGCCAGCAGCATCAGGGGGCAGAGGAACACTGAAGCTTTCTTT
NA	TRBD1	TRBV30	TRBJ1-2	CAWRVTLQGGAGYGYTF	TGTGCCTGGAGAGTAACTTTACAGGGGGGCGCGGGCTATGGCTACACCTTC
few	TRBD2	TRBV7-2	TRBJ2-5	CASSFGGRQETQYF	TGTGCCAGCAGCTTCGGCGGGAGGCAAGAGACCCAGTACTTC
NA	TRBD1	TRBV28	TRBJ2-3	CASSRGQGAPFF	TGTGCCAGCAGTCGGGGACAGGGGGCGCCTTTTTTT
NA	NA	TRBV4-1	TRBJ1-2	CASSGQTTYGYTF	TGCGCCAGCAGCGGACAGACCACCTATGGCTACACCTTC
NA	TRBD1	TRBV30	TRBJ2-1	CAWRATGQEIFSYNEQFF	TGTGCCTGGAGGGCAACAGGACAGGAGATATTCTCCTACAATGAGCAGTTCTTC
NA	NA	TRBV19	TRBJ1-4	CASSEYRKDEKLFF	TGTGCCAGTAGTGAATACAGGAAAGATGAAAAACTGTTTTTT
NA	NA	TRBV7-2	TRBJ1-1	CASSTTDKNTEAFF	TGTGCCAGCAGTACGACCGACAAGAACACTGAAGCTTTCTTT
NA	TRBD1	TRBV14	TRBJ1-2	CASSQVTGGYGYTF	TGTGCCAGCAGCCAAGTTACAGGGGGATATGGCTACACCTTC
NA	NA	TRBV7-9	TRBJ2-1	CASSQNSGSSYNEQFF	TGTGCCAGCAGCCAAAATAGCGGAAGCTCCTACAATGAGCAGTTCTTC
NA	NA	TRBV4-2	TRBJ1-1	CASSQEGSRNTEAFF	TGTGCCAGCAGCCAAGAGGGGAGCAGGAACACTGAAGCTTTCTTT
NA	NA	TRBV5-6	TRBJ2-2	CASSLVPGTWVANTGELFF	TGTGCCAGCAGCCTCGTCCCTGGGACATGGGTCGCGAACACCGGGGAGCTGTTTTTT
NA	NA	TRBV5-4	TRBJ2-5	CASSFGTIETQYF	TGTGCCAGCAGCTTTGGGACAATAGAGACCCAGTACTTC
NA	TRBD1	TRBV5-4	TRBJ1-4	CASSLAGGGIKKLFF	TGTGCCAGCAGCTTGGCAGGGGGCGGGATAAAAAAACTGTTTTTT
NA	TRBD1	TRBV4-1	TRBJ1-1	CASSQPGQGKRAFF	TGCGCCAGCAGCCAACCGGGACAGGGAAAGAGAGCTTTCTTT